Below, one TCR beta chain is given with its context. What it binds is unknown. The protocol was immunoSEQ multiplex PCR, while the TCRdb copy is restricted to in-frame clones and leaves out a portion. The sample has 150,000 or so clones, 90% seen once. This CDR3 is built from 13 residues. The V gene's germline CDR1 is SGHAT and CDR2 FQNNGV. Trimming stripped 1 base from V and 3 bases from J, with 3 bases between. This sample is drawn from a study of T cell responses to AZD1222 COVID-19 vaccine. Study in general: Pooled in the analysis were second doses at about 4 or about 12 weeks. Study-wide results and caveats: Epitopes outside B.1.351 and B.1.1.7 mutated regions reportedly drew nearly half of spike TCRs. Elevations in Spike-specific TCR breadth and depth followed administration of two AZD1222 doses. Among AZD1222 vaccinees, only 5 to 7 were seropositive at baseline.

Sequenced here: peripheral blood, sampled on day 0 of AZD1222 vaccination. This rearrangement joins TRBV11-2 to TRBJ2-2; D is uncertain. The sequence was obtained from an adult in good health. As DNA, the CDR3 is TGTGCCAGCAGCTTAGGTTACACCGGGGAGCTGTTTTTT. Residues: CASSLGYTGELFF.